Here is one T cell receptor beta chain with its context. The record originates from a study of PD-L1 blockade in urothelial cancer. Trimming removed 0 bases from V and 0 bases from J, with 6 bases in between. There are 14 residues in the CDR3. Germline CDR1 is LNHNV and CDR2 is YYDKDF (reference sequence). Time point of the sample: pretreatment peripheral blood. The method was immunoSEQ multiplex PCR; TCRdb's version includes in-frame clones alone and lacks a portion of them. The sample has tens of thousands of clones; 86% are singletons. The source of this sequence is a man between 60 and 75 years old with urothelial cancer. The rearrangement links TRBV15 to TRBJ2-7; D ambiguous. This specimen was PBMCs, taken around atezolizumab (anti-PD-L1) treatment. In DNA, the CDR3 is TGTGCCACCAGCAGAGATTTCCTCTCCTACGAGCAGTACTTC. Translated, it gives CATSRDFLSYEQYF. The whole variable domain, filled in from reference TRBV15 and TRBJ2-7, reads DAMVIQNPRYQVTQFGKPVTLSCSQTLNHNVMYWYQQKSSQAPKLLFHYYDKDFNNEADTPDNFQSRRPNTSFCFLDIRSPGLGDTAMYLCATSRDFLSYEQYFGPGTRLTVT.